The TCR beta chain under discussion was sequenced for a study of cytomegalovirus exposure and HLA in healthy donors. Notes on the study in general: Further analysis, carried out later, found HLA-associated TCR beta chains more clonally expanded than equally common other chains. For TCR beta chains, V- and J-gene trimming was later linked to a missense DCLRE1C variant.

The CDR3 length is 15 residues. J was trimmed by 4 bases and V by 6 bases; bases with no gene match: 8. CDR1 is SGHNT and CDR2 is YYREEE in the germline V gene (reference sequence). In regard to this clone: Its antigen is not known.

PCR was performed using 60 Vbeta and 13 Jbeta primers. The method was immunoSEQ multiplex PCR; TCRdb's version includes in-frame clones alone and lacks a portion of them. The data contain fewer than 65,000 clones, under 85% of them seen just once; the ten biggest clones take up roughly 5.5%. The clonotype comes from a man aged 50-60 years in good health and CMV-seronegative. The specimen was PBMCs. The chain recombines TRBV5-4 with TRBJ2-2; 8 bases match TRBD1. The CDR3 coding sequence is TGTGCCAGCACAGGACAGGGAATTGTCACCGGGGAGCTGTTTTTT. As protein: CASTGQGIVTGELFF.